The present T cell receptor beta chain was sequenced within a study of T cell clusters in autoimmune cytopenias. Germline V gene sequence: CDR1 LNHDA, CDR2 SQIVND (reference sequence). The CDR3 spans 17 residues. TRB amplification used approximately 250 ng of peripheral blood genomic DNA. TRB rearrangements were amplified by touch-down multiplex PCR with mixed TRB-A/B primers. TCRdb re-called the multiplex PCR reads; every CDR3 protein appears as one record, without DNA. This repertoire includes about 10,000 distinct CDR3 sequences. Separately, the same data were catalogued under a study of T cell repertoires in aging, cancer and after chemotherapy. Per that study: Donors were grouped into six age bands spanning 30 or younger through 70 or older. Compared with age-matched healthy donors, untreated hematological or solid cancer patients showed higher blood TCR clonality. Immunological memory after chemotherapy cannot be judged from the repertoire data.

The sample taken for sequencing was peripheral blood. This sequence originates from a human donor in good health. V usage is TRBV19 and J usage is TRBJ2-1; TCRdb designates TRBD2, a call that cannot be tested without DNA. CDR3 region: CASSIEAGGTSYNEQFF.